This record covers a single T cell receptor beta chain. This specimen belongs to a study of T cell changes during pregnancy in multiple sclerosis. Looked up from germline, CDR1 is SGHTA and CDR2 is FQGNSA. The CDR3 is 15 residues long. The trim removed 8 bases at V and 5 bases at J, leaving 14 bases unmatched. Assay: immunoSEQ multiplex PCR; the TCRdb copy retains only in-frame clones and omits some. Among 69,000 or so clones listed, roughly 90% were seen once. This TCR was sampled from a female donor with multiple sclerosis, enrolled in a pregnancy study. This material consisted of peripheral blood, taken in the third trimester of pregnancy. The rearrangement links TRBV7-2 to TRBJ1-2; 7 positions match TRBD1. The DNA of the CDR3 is TGTGCCAGCGCCCTAATAGGGGGCATCGGATATGGCTACACCTTC. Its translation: CASALIGGIGYGYTF.